The 22 T cell receptor beta chains reported below all come from one sample, sequenced in a study of immune cell composition in non-small cell lung cancer listed by TCRdb under 2017. Libraries were built with the immunoSEQ multiplex PCR assay. The clones in this table, taken by TCRdb from immuneACCESS, are in-frame only. Not every clone is retained; where verified, under half of the shortfall comes from an unresolved V gene, and the cause of the rest is unknown. This sample is represented by 12,000 to 15,000 clones; roughly 74% of them were singletons. Together, the top ten hold around 15% of the sample. The sample was lung tumor tissue. The receptors stem from a human donor with non-small cell lung cancer.

The chain is built from TRBV4-2 and TRBJ2-2; TRBD1 agrees at 8 bases. The CDR3 spans 18 residues. The trim removed 3 bases at V and 1 base at J, leaving 10 bases unmatched. Germline-derived CDR1 and CDR2 are LGHNA and YNFKEQ. The CDR3 is CASSHPPPDRVNTGELFF. Written as DNA, the CDR3 is TGTGCCAGCAGCCACCCCCCCCCGGACAGGGTGAACACCGGGGAGCTGTTTTTT.

The chain employs TRBV7-7 and TRBJ2-5; 9 positions match TRBD2. Per germline, CDR1 SSHAT and CDR2 FNYEAQ (reference sequence). V shed 3 bases and J 5 bases; nucleotides not matched to a gene: 7. There are 15 residues in the CDR3. This CDR3 is CASSFAGGPGETQYF. Here the CDR3 DNA reads TGTGCCAGCAGCTTTGCGGGGGGGCCCGGGGAGACCCAGTACTTC. Full variable domain (missing parts from reference TRBV7-7 and TRBJ2-5): GAGVSQSPRYKVTKRGQDVTLRCDPISSHATLYWYQQALGQGPEFLTYFNYEAQPDKSGLPSDRFSAERPEGSISTLTIQRTEQRDSAMYRCASSFAGGPGETQYFGPGTRLLVL.

This clone was detected only once. V is TRBV5-6 and J is TRBJ2-7; D might be TRBD2 (5 bases). CDR1 and CDR2 (germline): SGHDT, YYEEEE. V lost 0 bases to trimming and J lost 4 bases, with 8 bases between them. CDR3 length: 13 amino acids. This CDR3 reads CASSLASSYEQYF. In nucleotides, the CDR3 is TGTGCCAGCAGCTTGGCTAGCTCGTACGAGCAGTACTTC.

The J gene is TRBJ2-3, the V gene TRBV4-3; 7 nucleotides line up with TRBD1. Germline CDR1 reads LGHNA; CDR2 reads YSLEER. Trimming took 0 bases from V and 5 from J; bases not matched to a gene: 8. This CDR3 has 16 residues. This CDR3 reads CASSQETGPQGDTQYF. CDR3 sequence (DNA): TGCGCCAGCAGCCAAGAGACAGGGCCCCAAGGAGATACGCAGTATTTT.

This sequence joins TRBV30 and TRBJ2-7; D remains ambiguous. V lost 0 bases and J lost 5, with 5 bases in between. This CDR3 has 11 residues. CDR1 is GTSNPN and CDR2 is SVGIG in the germline V gene (reference sequence). The CDR3 spells CAWSVHDEQYF. CDR3 in DNA: TGTGCCTGGAGTGTACATGACGAGCAGTACTTC. Based on the CDR3 plus reference TRBV30 and TRBJ2-7, the full variable domain is SQTIHQWPATLVQPVGSPLSLECTVEGTSNPNLYWYRQAAGRGLQLLFYSVGIGQISSEVPQNLSASRPQDRQFILSSKKLLLSDSGFYLCAWSVHDEQYFGPGTRLTVT.

The genes are TRBV29-1 and TRBJ1-2; 7 bases are shared with TRBD1. CDR1 is SQVTM, CDR2 ANQGSEA, per germline. V lost 6 bases and J lost 0; bases outside the gene matches: 7. The CDR3 runs to 14 residues. In DNA, the CDR3 is TGCAGCGTGGCCCGGGACAGCGCTAACTATGGCTACACCTTC. Residues: CSVARDSANYGYTF. The full variable domain, completed using reference TRBV29-1 and TRBJ1-2, is SAVISQKPSRDICQRGTSLTIQCQVDSQVTMMFWYRQQPGQSLTLIATANQGSEATYESGFVIDKFPISRPNLTFSTLTVSNMSPEDSSIYLCSVARDSANYGYTFGSGTRLTVV.

The chain joins TRBV6-1 to TRBJ2-7; D is perhaps TRBD1 (6 bases). Germline values: CDR1 MNHNS, CDR2 SASEGT. Trimming removed 8 bases at V and 2 bases at J, with 13 bases between. The CDR3 has 13 residues. The chain's CDR3 is CASGRRGTYEQYF. CDR3 DNA: TGTGCCAGCGGCCGCAGGGGAACCTACGAGCAGTACTTC.

The chain carries TRBV9 and TRBJ2-3; a weak D match, TRBD2 (5 bases). V lost 2 bases, J lost 6 bases, and 16 bases lay in between. The CDR3 contains 15 residues. Germline V lookup: CDR1 SGDLS, CDR2 YYNGEE. Written as DNA, the CDR3 is TGTGCCAGCAGCGTTTCGGGAACGGTTCTGGATACGCAGTATTTT. It specifies CASSVSGTVLDTQYF.

This chain joins TRBV7-9 and TRBJ1-2; TRBD1 agrees at 7 bases. The CDR3 contains 16 residues. V lost 3 bases, J lost 4 bases, and 11 bases stayed unmatched. Germline V CDR1 and CDR2: SEHNR, FQNEAQ (reference sequence). The DNA of the CDR3 is TGTGCCAGCAGCTTGGCCGGGACAGTCTTGGGCTATGGCTACACCTTC. This codes for CASSLAGTVLGYGYTF.

The sample holds a few counts of this clone. V usage is TRBV27 and J usage is TRBJ1-2; a weak D match, TRBD1 (5 bases). The CDR3 totals 12 residues. Germline CDR1 is MNHEY and CDR2 is SMNVEV (reference sequence). V lost 5 bases and J lost 3, with 7 bases in between. The CDR3 spells CASSKGDYGYTF. In nucleotides, the CDR3 is TGTGCCAGCAGTAAAGGGGACTATGGCTACACCTTC.

As for this clone: The junction shows a germline mismatch at one end, possibly a read error. The chain links TRBV7-7 to TRBJ2-5; D might be TRBD2 (5 bases). CDR1 and CDR2 (germline): SSHAT, FNYEAQ (reference sequence). The CDR3 loop spans 13 amino acids. CDR3 sequence: CASSLTRQETQYF. CDR3 DNA: TGTGCTAGCAGCCTTACTAGACAAGAGACCCAGTACTTC.

The V call is TRBV30, the J call TRBJ1-2; D is possibly TRBD1 (5 bases). The germline gives CDR1 GTSNPN, CDR2 SVGIG (reference sequence). Deletions cut 0 bases from V and 4 bases from J, with 9 bases between. The CDR3 has 13 residues. The CDR3 sequence is CAWSVGAPYGYTF. As DNA, the CDR3 is TGTGCCTGGAGTGTAGGGGCCCCCTATGGCTACACCTTC.

The chain couples TRBV28 to TRBJ2-5, with 7 nucleotides matching TRBD1. This CDR3 spans 14 amino acids. Germline V gives CDR1 MDHEN, CDR2 SYDVKM. The V segment lost 5 bases and the J segment 2 bases; nucleotides outside the gene matches: 5. The CDR3: CASSTRQGQETQYF. The CDR3 DNA is TGTGCCAGCAGTACCCGACAGGGACAAGAGACCCAGTACTTC.

The rearrangement links TRBV5-1 to TRBJ1-2; D is uncertain. This CDR3 spans 16 amino acids. Trimming removed 0 bases from V and 4 bases from J, with 16 bases in between. Germline values: CDR1 SGHRS, CDR2 YFSETQ. Here the CDR3 DNA reads TGCGCCAGCAGCTTGGGAGGCGGGGAATTCTTCTATGGCTACACCTTC. Its translation is CASSLGGGEFFYGYTF.

This clone appeared a few times. The J gene is TRBJ1-2, the V gene TRBV6-1, with 7 bases identical to TRBD1. Germline V lookup: CDR1 MNHNS, CDR2 SASEGT. Trimming took 6 bases from V and 3 from J; bases not matched to a gene: 10. The CDR3 has 15 residues. The CDR3 loop is CASSEPGQLDYGYTF. The CDR3 DNA reads as TGTGCCAGCAGCGAACCGGGACAGCTTGACTATGGCTACACCTTC.

V and J are TRBV6-5 and TRBJ2-7, with 9 bases aligning to TRBD1. V shed 0 bases and J 4 bases; nucleotides not matched to a gene: 7. CDR1 is MNHEY, CDR2 SVGAGI, per germline. The CDR3 sequence is 16 residues long. Here the CDR3 DNA reads TGTGCCAGCAGTTACTCTAGCCCGGGACAGGGATACGAGCAGTACTTC. It yields the protein CASSYSSPGQGYEQYF.

The chain has TRBV5-3 and TRBJ1-5; no clear D gene. TRBV5-3 is marked as an open reading frame, function uncertain. Trimming took 6 bases from V and 3 from J, leaving 10 bases between them. This CDR3 region has 13 residues. In nucleotides, the CDR3 is TGTGCCAGAACTGGGCAGTCCAATCAGCCCCAGCATTTT. The encoded protein is CARTGQSNQPQHF.

The V call is TRBV5-4, the J call TRBJ2-1, with 14 nucleotides matching TRBD2. V shed 5 bases, J shed 8 bases, and the junction held 9 bases outside the gene matches. CDR1 and CDR2 (germline): SGHNT, YYREEE (reference sequence). The CDR3 is 16 residues long. For the CDR3, the DNA is TGTGCCAGCAGACTGGGGACTAGCGGGAGAGAGGATGAGCAGTTCTTC. Translating gives CASRLGTSGREDEQFF.

This clone occurred a few times. The gene calls are TRBV11-2 and TRBJ1-2, with TRBD1 matching over 11 bases. CDR1 is SGHAT, CDR2 FQNNGV, per germline. Trimming took 5 bases from V and 7 from J; bases not matched to a gene: 6. The length of the CDR3 is 14 residues. CDR3 loop: CASSRTGGLLGYTF. The CDR3 bases are TGTGCCAGCAGCCGGACAGGGGGCCTTCTTGGCTACACCTTC.

This clone appeared once. The chain carries TRBV2 and TRBJ1-1; tentatively, D is TRBD1 (5 bases). The CDR3 extends over 18 amino acids. Germline lookup yields CDR1 SNHLY and CDR2 FYNNEI. V lost 7 bases and J lost 1, with 25 bases in between. The CDR3 nucleotides are TGTGCCAGCATCCTAGGGGCCCCGGGCCGGCGAGGGAACACTGAAGCTTTCTTT. It encodes CASILGAPGRRGNTEAFF.

This chain connects TRBV11-2 to TRBJ2-1; 8 bases fit TRBD1. This CDR3 has 13 residues. V lost 5 bases, J lost 10 bases, and 7 bases stayed unmatched. The germline gives CDR1 SGHAT, CDR2 FQNNGV. Here the CDR3 reads CASSHRGTREQFF. The CDR3 bases are TGTGCCAGCAGCCACAGGGGGACACGGGAGCAGTTCTTC.

This clone has a handful of counts. The CDR3 DNA reads as TGTGCCAGCATAATAGCGGACTCCTACAATGAGCAGTTCTTC. Its translation is CASIIADSYNEQFF. V usage is TRBV5-6 and J usage is TRBJ2-1, with D possibly matching TRBD2 (6 bases). The CDR3 sequence is 14 residues long. Trimming took 6 bases from V and 0 from J, leaving 10 bases between them. Germline lookup yields CDR1 SGHDT and CDR2 YYEEEE.